This TCR beta chain was captured by sequencing in a study of T cells in Graves' hyperthyroidism and ophthalmopathy. General study points: The majority of expanded thyroid clonotypes above 0.001 also appeared in blood. The model foresaw ophthalmopathy a median around 6.8 months prior to onset.

J was trimmed by 0 bases and V by 9 bases; bases with no gene match: 9. The V gene's germline CDR1 is LNHDA and CDR2 SQIVND (reference sequence). This CDR3 is 15 amino acids long. TCR beta CDR3 region amplification was performed from RNA transcripts. A first-round RT-PCR of the TCR CDR3 used the HTBI primer set. MiXCR, applied by TCRdb to the multiplex PCR reads, yields one record per CDR3 protein. The profile covers under 700,000 distinct CDR3 sequences, with roughly 50% appearing a single time and roughly 8.2% taken by the ten largest. This clonotype was recorded a few times. What it binds is unknown.

Material: peripheral blood or thyroid tissue (not recorded which). The chain links TRBV19 to TRBJ1-1; the match to TRBD1 covers 8 bases. This sequence originates from a woman younger than 30 with Graves' hyperthyroidism. The chain's CDR3 is CASRRQGRLNTEAFF. CDR3 sequence (DNA): TGTGCCAGCAGAAGACAGGGGCGATTGAACACTGAAGCTTTCTTT. Looking up the rest from reference TRBV19 and TRBJ1-1 gives the full variable domain: DGGITQSPKYLFRKEGQNVTLSCEQNLNHDAMYWYRQDPGQGLRLIYYSQIVNDFQKGDIAEGYSVSREKKESFPLTVTSAQKNPTAFYLCASRRQGRLNTEAFFGQGTRLTVV.